A selection of T cell receptor beta chains follows, all from one sample in a study of OX40 agonist ivuxolimab in advanced cancers. Sequencing used immunoSEQ multiplex PCR; TCRdb keeps in-frame clones, though not all of them. The sample holds approximately 96,000 clones; 90% are singletons and the top ten take about 1.6%. The sequencing here drew on CD4+ or CD8+ T cells sorted from blood, taken in a trial of the OX40 agonist ivuxolimab. The receptor source for this set is an adult with an advanced solid tumor such as melanoma, head and neck, liver or kidney cancer. CDR3s include the opening cysteine and the closing phenylalanine or tryptophan. A D gene is named only where the DNA matches it firmly. Clone size is shown for a subset of rows, as once, few, many or a class of expanded clone.

>TRBJ2-1|once|-|TRBV15
TGTGCCACCAGCCCCTGGGGCTTACCAGAGTCCTACAATGAGCAGTTCTTC
CATSPWGLPESYNEQFF
>TRBJ2-2|-|-|TRBV27
TGTGCCAGCAGGGTATGGGGCGGCGGGCTTACAAACACCGGGGAGCTGTTTTTT
CASRVWGGGLTNTGELFF
>TRBJ1-1|-|-|TRBV11-1
TGTGCCAGCAGCCGCACTAGCGGGTCCGCCACTGAAGCTTTCTTT
CASSRTSGSATEAFF
>TRBJ1-4|-|-|TRBV2
TGTGCCAGCAGAGGGAAGCGGTATGAAAAACTGTTTTTT
CASRGKRYEKLFF
>TRBJ2-1|-|-|TRBV7-2
TGTGCCAGCAGCTTAGAGTTGTACAATGAGCAGTTCTTC
CASSLELYNEQFF
>TRBJ2-3|-|-|TRBV5-6
TGTGCCAGCAGCTTGGGCCCTACAGATACGCAGTATTTT
CASSLGPTDTQYF
>TRBJ1-5|-|-|TRBV28
TGTGCCAGCGGGGGCGGCAATCAGCCCCAGCATTTT
CASGGGNQPQHF
>TRBJ1-6|-|-|TRBV30
TGTGCGGTTGGGGAGGAGGAATCACCCCTCCACTTT
CAVGEEESPLHF
>TRBJ2-3|-|-|TRBV14
TGTGCCAGTTCAGCGGAATCTCACCCCACAGATACGCAGTATTTT
CASSAESHPTDTQYF
>TRBJ1-1|-|-|TRBV6-6
TGTGCCAGCAGAGAGGGGTGGACTGAAGCTTTCTTT
CASREGWTEAFF
>TRBJ2-5|-|-|TRBV28
TGTGCCAGCAGTTTTTCACAGGGTTCGGGAGTGGAGACCCAGTACTTC
CASSFSQGSGVETQYF
>TRBJ1-4|-|-|TRBV7-6
TGTGCCAGCAGCCCACGGGGGGGGATGGATGAAAAACTGTTTTTT
CASSPRGGMDEKLFF
>TRBJ1-2|-|-|TRBV11-3
TGTGCCAGCGCCAGCACCTCGTACGGCTATGGCTACACCTTC
CASASTSYGYGYTF
>TRBJ2-3|-|-|TRBV10-3
TGTGCCATCAGTGAGGGGGCGGGGTACACCGATACGCAGTATTTT
CAISEGAGYTDTQYF
>TRBJ1-2|-|-|TRBV28
TGTGCCAGCAGTTCCCAGGCGGGGGGGCGCTATGGCTACACCTTC
CASSSQAGGRYGYTF
>TRBJ1-2|once|-|TRBV5-5
TGTGCCAGCAGCTTGTTTCCTGAAAGAAACGATGGCTACACCTTC
CASSLFPERNDGYTF
>TRBJ1-2|-|-|TRBV20-1
TGCAGTGCTGGCCGAGGGTATGGCTACACCTTC
CSAGRGYGYTF
>TRBJ2-3|-|-|TRBV5-1
TGCGCCAGCAGGGGGACAGATACGCAGTATTTT
CASRGTDTQYF
>TRBJ1-1|-|-|TRBV9
TGTGCCAGCAGCGTAGGAACAGCGAACACTGAAGCTTTCTTT
CASSVGTANTEAFF
>TRBJ2-6|-|-|TRBV29-1
TGCAGCGTTGAAAAGGGGCCCTCTGGGGCCAACGTCCTGACTTTC
CSVEKGPSGANVLTF
>TRBJ2-3|once|-|TRBV11-2
TGTGCCAGCAGGGACCAATTTACAGATACGCAGTATTTT
CASRDQFTDTQYF
>TRBJ2-7|once|-|TRBV2
TGTGCCAGCAGGGGAGGTACCTACGAGCAGTACTTC
CASRGGTYEQYF
>TRBJ2-4|-|-|TRBV28
TGTGCCAGCAGTTTAGCAGGTCGGAGTAACATTCAGTACTTC
CASSLAGRSNIQYF
>TRBJ2-2|-|-|TRBV5-1
TGCGCCAGCAGCCCGGACCGATCGGGAGTTTACACCGGGGAGCTGTTTTTT
CASSPDRSGVYTGELFF
>TRBJ2-1|-|TRBD2|TRBV29-1
TGCAGCGAGACATCTAGCGGGACCTACAATGAGCAGTTCTTC
CSETSSGTYNEQFF
>TRBJ1-2|-|-|TRBV9
TGTGCCAGCAGCGTAGCCCCCGGAGGCGACTATGGCTACACCTTC
CASSVAPGGDYGYTF
>TRBJ2-1|-|-|TRBV4-3
TGCGCCAGCAGCCAAGAATCCGGTTACAATGAGCAGTTCTTC
CASSQESGYNEQFF
>TRBJ2-7|-|-|TRBV11-1
TGTGCCAGCAGCTTAGAGCAGGGCGCCTCCTACGAGCAGTACTTC
CASSLEQGASYEQYF
>TRBJ1-3|-|-|TRBV4-1
TGCGCCAGCAGCCAACTTAATCCCTCTGGAAACACCATATATTTT
CASSQLNPSGNTIYF
>TRBJ1-1|-|-|TRBV29-1
TGCAGCGCCGCAACCGGAGGAAACACTGAAGCTTTCTTT
CSAATGGNTEAFF
>TRBJ2-1|-|TRBD2|TRBV28
TGTGCCAGCAGTTCGCTAGCGGGGGGTAATGAGCAGTTCTTC
CASSSLAGGNEQFF
>TRBJ1-1|-|-|TRBV30
TGTGCCTGGAGTGTACTGGGTGGCGCTTTCTTT
CAWSVLGGAFF
>TRBJ2-1|-|TRBD2|TRBV19
TGTGCCAGTAGTATAGGGCGGGAGGCGGGCTACAATGAGCAGTTCTTC
CASSIGREAGYNEQFF
>TRBJ2-1|-|TRBD1|TRBV27
TGTGCCAGCAGTTTATTTGGGACAGAAGGAGATGAGCAGTTCTTC
CASSLFGTEGDEQFF
>TRBJ2-3|-|-|TRBV7-9
TGTGCCAGCACCCTTGCGGCTTTTCCTGAGGATACGCAGTATTTT
CASTLAAFPEDTQYF
>TRBJ2-3|-|-|TRBV15
TGTGCCACCAGCAGAGAGAGGGCTAGGGGGAGCACAGATACGCAGTATTTT
CATSRERARGSTDTQYF
>TRBJ2-7|-|TRBD2|TRBV5-8
TGTGCCAGCAGCTTGAGGACTAGCGGGATTGGGCAGTACTTC
CASSLRTSGIGQYF
>TRBJ2-7|-|-|TRBV18
TGTGCCAGCTCACCACTAGCGGACCGTTCCGAGCAGTACTTC
CASSPLADRSEQYF
>TRBJ1-5|-|TRBD1|TRBV19
TGTGCCAGTAGTATTCGGACGGACAGGGGGAGGAATCAGCCCCAGCATTTT
CASSIRTDRGRNQPQHF
>TRBJ1-2|-|-|TRBV19
TGTGCCAGTAGTGCCCGAACAGGGTACGGCTATGGCTACACCTTC
CASSARTGYGYGYTF
>TRBJ1-1|-|-|TRBV28
TGTGCCAGCAGTTTGTGGTCGGGCAGCAACACTGAAGCTTTCTTT
CASSLWSGSNTEAFF
>TRBJ2-2|-|-|TRBV11-3
TGTGCCAGCAAATGGGGGGGCGCGGGCCCCGGGGAGCTGTTTTTT
CASKWGGAGPGELFF
>TRBJ2-5|-|TRBD1|TRBV5-1
TGCGCCAGCAGCCGGGGGACAGGGTGGGGAGAGACCCAGTACTTC
CASSRGTGWGETQYF
>TRBJ2-5|-|TRBD2|TRBV28
TGTGCCAGCAGCCACCAGACTAGCGGGAGAGAAGAGACCCAGTACTTC
CASSHQTSGREETQYF
>TRBJ2-3|medium-sized|TRBD1|TRBV14
TGTGCCAGCAGGCGACAGGGGACAGATACGCAGTATTTT
CASRRQGTDTQYF
>TRBJ2-3|-|-|TRBV6-6
TGTGCCACCCGGGACCCCAGCACAGATACGCAGTATTTT
CATRDPSTDTQYF
>TRBJ2-3|-|TRBD1|TRBV28
TGTGCCAGCCTTCACAGGGGGCCAGATACGCAGTATTTT
CASLHRGPDTQYF
>TRBJ2-7|-|TRBD2|TRBV6-5
TGTGCCAGCAGTTCCCGACTAGCGGGAGTTGACGAGCAGTACTTC
CASSSRLAGVDEQYF
>TRBJ1-5|-|-|TRBV28
TGTGCCAGCAGTTTATTGAATCAGCCCCAGCATTTT
CASSLLNQPQHF
>TRBJ1-5|once|-|TRBV5-1
TGCGCCAGCAGCTTGTGGGGCTCCGGGGGTAGCAATCGGCCCCAGCATTTT
CASSLWGSGGSNRPQHF